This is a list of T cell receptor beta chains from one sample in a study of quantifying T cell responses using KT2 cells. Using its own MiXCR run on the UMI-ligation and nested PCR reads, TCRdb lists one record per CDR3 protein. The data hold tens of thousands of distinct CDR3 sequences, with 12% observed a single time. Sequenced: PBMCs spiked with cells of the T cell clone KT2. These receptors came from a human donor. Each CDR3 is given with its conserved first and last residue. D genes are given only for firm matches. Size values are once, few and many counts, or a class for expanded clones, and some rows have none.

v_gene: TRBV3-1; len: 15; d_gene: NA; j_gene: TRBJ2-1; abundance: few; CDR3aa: CASSPLPGPYNEQFF; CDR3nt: TGTGCCAGCAGCCCCCTACCGGGACCCTACAATGAGCAGTTCTTC
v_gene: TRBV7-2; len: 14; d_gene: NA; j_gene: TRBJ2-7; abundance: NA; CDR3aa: CASSSPGPIYEQYF; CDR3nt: TGTGCCAGCAGCTCCCCGGGACCTATCTACGAGCAGTACTTC
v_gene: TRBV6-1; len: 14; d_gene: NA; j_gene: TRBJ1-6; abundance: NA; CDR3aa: CASSEFPIISPLHF; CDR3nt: TGTGCCAGCAGTGAATTTCCAATCATTTCACCCCTCCACTTT
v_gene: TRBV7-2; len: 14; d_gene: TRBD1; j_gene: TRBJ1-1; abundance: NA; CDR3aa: CASSGGLYNTEAFF; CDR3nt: TGTGCCAGCTCAGGGGGACTCTATAACACTGAAGCTTTCTTT
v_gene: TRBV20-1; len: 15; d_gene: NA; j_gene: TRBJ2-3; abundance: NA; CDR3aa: CGAQSLRATGDTQYF; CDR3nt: TGCGGTGCTCAGTCATTGAGGGCTACCGGGGATACGCAGTATTTT
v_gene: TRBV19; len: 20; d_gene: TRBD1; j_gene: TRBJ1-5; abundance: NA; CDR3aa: CASRTSSGQGAISGNQPQHF; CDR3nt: TGTGCCAGTAGGACCTCCTCGGGACAGGGGGCAATTAGTGGCAATCAGCCCCAGCATTTT
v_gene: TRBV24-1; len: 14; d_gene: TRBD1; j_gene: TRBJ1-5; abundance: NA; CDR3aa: CATSARDSYQPQHF; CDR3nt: TGTGCCACCAGTGCTAGGGACAGTTATCAGCCCCAGCATTTT
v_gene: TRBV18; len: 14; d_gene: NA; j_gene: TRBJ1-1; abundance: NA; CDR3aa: CASSPGQTNTEAFF; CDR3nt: TGTGCCAGCTCACCAGGACAAACCAACACTGAAGCTTTCTTT
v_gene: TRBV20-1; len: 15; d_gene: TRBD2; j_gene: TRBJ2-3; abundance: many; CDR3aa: CSAVDAGDRTDTQYF; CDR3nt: TGCAGTGCTGTGGATGCGGGAGACCGCACAGATACGCAGTATTTT
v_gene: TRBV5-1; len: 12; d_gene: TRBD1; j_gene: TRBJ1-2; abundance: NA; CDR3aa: CASSMDRDGYTF; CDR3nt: TGCGCCAGCAGCATGGACAGGGATGGCTACACCTTC
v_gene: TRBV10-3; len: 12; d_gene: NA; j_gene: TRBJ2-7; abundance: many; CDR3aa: CAISESSGEQYF; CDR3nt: TGTGCCATCAGTGAGTCATCGGGCGAGCAGTACTTC
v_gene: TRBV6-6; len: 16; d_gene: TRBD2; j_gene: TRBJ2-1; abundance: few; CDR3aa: CASSTGGGISYNEQFF; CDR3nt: TGTGCCAGCAGTACGGGGGGTGGTATCTCCTACAATGAGCAGTTCTTC
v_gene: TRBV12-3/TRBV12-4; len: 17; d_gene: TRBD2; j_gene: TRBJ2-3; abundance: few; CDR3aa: CASSFGGTSGRKDTQYF; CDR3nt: TGTGCCAGCAGTTTCGGGGGGACTAGCGGGAGAAAAGATACGCAGTATTTT
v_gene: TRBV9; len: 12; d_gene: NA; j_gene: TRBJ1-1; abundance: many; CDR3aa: CASSVDGGEAFF; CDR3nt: TGTGCCAGCAGCGTAGACGGGGGTGAAGCTTTCTTT
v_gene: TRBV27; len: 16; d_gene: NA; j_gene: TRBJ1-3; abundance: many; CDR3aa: CARQPTHGRSGNTIYF; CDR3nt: TGTGCCAGGCAGCCGACTCACGGGAGGTCTGGAAACACCATATATTTT
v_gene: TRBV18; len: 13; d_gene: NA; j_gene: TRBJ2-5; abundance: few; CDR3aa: CASSPTGVETQYF; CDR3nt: TGTGCCAGCTCACCCACTGGGGTGGAGACCCAGTACTTC
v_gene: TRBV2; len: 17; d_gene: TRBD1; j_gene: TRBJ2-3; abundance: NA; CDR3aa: CASSEIRGRSGTDTQYF; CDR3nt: TGTGCCAGCAGTGAAATCAGGGGGCGTTCGGGCACAGATACGCAGTATTTT
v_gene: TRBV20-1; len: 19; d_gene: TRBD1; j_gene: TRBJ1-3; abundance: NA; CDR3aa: CSARGTGTGSLYSGNTIYF; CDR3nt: TGCAGTGCTAGAGGGACCGGGACAGGGTCCCTCTATTCTGGAAACACCATATATTTT
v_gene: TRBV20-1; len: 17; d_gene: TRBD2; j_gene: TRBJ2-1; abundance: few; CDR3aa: CSARDSERDYLLDEQFF; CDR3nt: TGCAGTGCTAGAGACTCCGAGAGGGACTACCTTTTGGATGAGCAGTTCTTC
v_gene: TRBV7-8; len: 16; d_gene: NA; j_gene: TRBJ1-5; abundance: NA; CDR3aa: CASSLEGQGPNSPQHF; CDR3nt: TGTGCCAGCAGCTTAGAGGGGCAGGGACCCAATTCGCCCCAGCATTTT
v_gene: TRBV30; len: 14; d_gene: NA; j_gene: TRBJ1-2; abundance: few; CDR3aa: CAWSGRARLYGYTF; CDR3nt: TGTGCCTGGAGTGGACGCGCTAGGCTCTATGGCTACACCTTC
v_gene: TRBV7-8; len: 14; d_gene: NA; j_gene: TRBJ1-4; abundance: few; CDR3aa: CASSEGGVFEKLFF; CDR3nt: TGTGCCAGCAGCGAAGGAGGGGTTTTTGAAAAACTGTTTTTT
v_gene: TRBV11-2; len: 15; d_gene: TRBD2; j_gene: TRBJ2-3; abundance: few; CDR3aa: CASSPAGGYTDTQYF; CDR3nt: TGTGCCAGCAGCCCAGCGGGAGGGTACACAGATACGCAGTATTTT
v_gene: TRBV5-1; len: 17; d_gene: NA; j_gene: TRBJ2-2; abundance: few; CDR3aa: CASSLGHRDPKTGELFF; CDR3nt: TGCGCCAGCAGCTTGGGCCACCGGGATCCCAAGACCGGGGAGCTGTTTTTT
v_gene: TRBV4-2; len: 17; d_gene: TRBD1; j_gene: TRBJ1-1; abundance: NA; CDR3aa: CASSPAITGGEGTEAFF; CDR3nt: TGTGCCAGCAGCCCCGCTATTACAGGGGGCGAAGGGACTGAAGCTTTCTTT
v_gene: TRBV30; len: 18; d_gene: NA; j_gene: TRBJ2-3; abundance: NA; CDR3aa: CAWSVFAGNLEGADTQYF; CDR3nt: TGTGCCTGGAGTGTATTCGCGGGGAACCTCGAGGGGGCAGATACGCAGTATTTT
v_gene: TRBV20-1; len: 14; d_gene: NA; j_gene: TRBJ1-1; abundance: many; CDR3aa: CSARDHKGSTEAFF; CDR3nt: TGCAGTGCTAGAGATCACAAGGGGTCGACTGAAGCTTTCTTT
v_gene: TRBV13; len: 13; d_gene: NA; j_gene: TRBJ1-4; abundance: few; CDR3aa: CASSMTDGEKLFF; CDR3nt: TGTGCCAGCAGCATGACTGACGGAGAAAAACTGTTTTTT
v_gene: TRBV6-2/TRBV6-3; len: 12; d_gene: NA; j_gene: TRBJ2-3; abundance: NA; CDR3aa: CASSYSSDTQYF; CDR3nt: TGTGCCAGCAGTTACTCGTCAGATACGCAGTATTTT
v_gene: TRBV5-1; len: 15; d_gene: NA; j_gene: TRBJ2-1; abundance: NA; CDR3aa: CASSLGSIGVNEQFF; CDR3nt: TGCGCCAGCAGCTTGGGAAGCATCGGAGTCAATGAGCAGTTCTTC
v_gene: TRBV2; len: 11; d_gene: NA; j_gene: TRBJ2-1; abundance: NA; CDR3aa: CASSQYNEQFF; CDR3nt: TGTGCCAGCAGTCAGTACAATGAGCAGTTCTTC
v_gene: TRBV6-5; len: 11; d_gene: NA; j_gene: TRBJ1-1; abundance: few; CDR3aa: CASQENTEAFF; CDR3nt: TGTGCCAGTCAGGAGAACACTGAAGCTTTCTTT
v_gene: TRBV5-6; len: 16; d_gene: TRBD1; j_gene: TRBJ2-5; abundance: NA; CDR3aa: CASSLVSGGQQETQYF; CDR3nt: TGTGCCAGCAGCTTGGTATCAGGGGGCCAGCAAGAGACCCAGTACTTC
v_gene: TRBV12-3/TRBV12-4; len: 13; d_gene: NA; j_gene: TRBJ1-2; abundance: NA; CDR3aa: CASTKRGGTGYTF; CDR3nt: TGTGCCAGCACAAAAAGAGGGGGAACGGGCTACACCTTC
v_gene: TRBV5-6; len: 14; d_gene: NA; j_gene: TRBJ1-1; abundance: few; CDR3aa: CASSFAGMGTEAFF; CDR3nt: TGTGCCAGCAGCTTCGCGGGCATGGGCACTGAAGCTTTCTTT
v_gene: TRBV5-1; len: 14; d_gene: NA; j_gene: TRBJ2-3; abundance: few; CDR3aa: CASSLAASKDTQYF; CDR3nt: TGCGCCAGCAGCTTGGCGGCCAGCAAGGATACGCAGTATTTT
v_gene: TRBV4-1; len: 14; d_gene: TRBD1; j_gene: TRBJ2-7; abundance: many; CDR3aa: CASSRGTGFNEQYF; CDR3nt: TGCGCCAGCAGCAGGGGGACAGGATTTAACGAGCAGTACTTC
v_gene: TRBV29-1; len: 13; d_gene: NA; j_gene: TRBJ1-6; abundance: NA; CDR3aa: CSVAFSGNSPLHF; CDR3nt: TGCAGCGTGGCATTTTCGGGAAATTCACCCCTCCACTTT
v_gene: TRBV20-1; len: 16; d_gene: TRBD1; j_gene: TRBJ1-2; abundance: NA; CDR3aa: CSASPVWTGEDYGYTF; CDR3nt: TGCAGTGCTAGTCCCGTATGGACAGGGGAGGACTATGGCTACACCTTC
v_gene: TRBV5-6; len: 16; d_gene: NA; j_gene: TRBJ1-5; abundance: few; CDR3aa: CASSFSRGRSNQPQHF; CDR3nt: TGTGCCAGCAGCTTCTCGAGGGGGAGAAGCAATCAGCCCCAGCATTTT
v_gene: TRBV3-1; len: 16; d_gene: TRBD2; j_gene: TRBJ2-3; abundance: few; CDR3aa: CASSQVLAGGTDTQYF; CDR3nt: TGTGCCAGCAGCCAAGTGCTAGCGGGGGGCACAGATACGCAGTATTTT
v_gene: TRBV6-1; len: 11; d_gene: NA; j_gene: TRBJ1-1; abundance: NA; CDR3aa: CASSGDIRAFF; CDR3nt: TGTGCCAGCAGTGGGGACATTAGAGCTTTCTTT
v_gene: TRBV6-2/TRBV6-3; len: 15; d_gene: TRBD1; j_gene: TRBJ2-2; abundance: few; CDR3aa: CASSRKDRGREELFF; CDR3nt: TGTGCCAGCAGTCGGAAGGACAGGGGGCGCGAGGAGCTGTTTTTT
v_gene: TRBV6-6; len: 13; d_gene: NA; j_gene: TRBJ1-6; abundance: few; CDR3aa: CASSYPGNSPLHF; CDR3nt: TGTGCCAGCAGTTATCCGGGTAATTCACCCCTCCACTTT
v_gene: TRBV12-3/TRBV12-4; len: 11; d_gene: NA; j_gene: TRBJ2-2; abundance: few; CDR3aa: CASSYHGELFF; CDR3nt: TGTGCCAGCAGTTACCACGGGGAGCTGTTTTTT
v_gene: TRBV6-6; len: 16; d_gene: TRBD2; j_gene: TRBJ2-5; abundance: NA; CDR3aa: CASSPGLAGLLETQYF; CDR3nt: TGTGCCAGCAGTCCGGGACTAGCGGGGTTGCTAGAGACCCAGTACTTC
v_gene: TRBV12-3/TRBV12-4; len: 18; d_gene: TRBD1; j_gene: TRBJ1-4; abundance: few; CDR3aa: CASSLRNRGISRNEKLFF; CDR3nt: TGTGCCAGCAGTTTAAGAAACAGGGGGATTAGTAGGAATGAAAAACTGTTTTTT
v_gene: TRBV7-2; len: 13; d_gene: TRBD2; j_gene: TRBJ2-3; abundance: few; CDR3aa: CASSNSGSVAQYF; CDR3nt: TGTGCCAGCAGCAATAGCGGGAGTGTAGCGCAGTATTTT
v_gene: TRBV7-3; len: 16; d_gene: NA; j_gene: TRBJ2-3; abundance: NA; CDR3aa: CASSLGGLSSTDTQYF; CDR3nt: TGTGCCAGCAGCTTGGGAGGACTATCTAGCACAGATACGCAGTATTTT
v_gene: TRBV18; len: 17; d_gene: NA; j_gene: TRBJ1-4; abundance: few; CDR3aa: CASSPLRAGGGNEKLFF; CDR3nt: TGTGCCAGCTCACCCCTACGGGCAGGTGGCGGGAATGAAAAACTGTTTTTT
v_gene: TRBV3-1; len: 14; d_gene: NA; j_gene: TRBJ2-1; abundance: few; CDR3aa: CASSQDSRVGEQFF; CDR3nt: TGTGCCAGCAGCCAAGATTCTAGAGTCGGCGAGCAGTTCTTC